Listed below are T cell receptor beta chains from one sample, sequenced in a study of T cell responses to AZD1222 COVID-19 vaccine. Sequencing was performed with immunoSEQ multiplex PCR; in TCRdb, only in-frame clones are kept and a portion is missing. The data hold approximately 100,000 clones, with about 90% observed a single time. Sequences were derived from peripheral blood, sampled on day 0 of AZD1222 vaccination. The receptors here all came from an adult in good health. Each CDR3 is given with its conserved first and last residue. The D gene is left open where the match is weak. For some rows the clone size is stated as once, few or many, or as a class when expanded; others skip it.

clone_size,d_call,v_call,j_call,cdr3_aa,cdr3_nt
once,NA,TRBV10-3,TRBJ2-7,CAISFNLASQGREQYF,TGTGCCATCAGTTTCAACCTGGCCTCCCAGGGCCGGGAGCAGTACTTC
few,TRBD1,TRBV6-5,TRBJ1-2,CASTMDRVQFYGYTF,TGTGCCAGCACCATGGACAGGGTTCAGTTCTATGGCTACACCTTC
once,NA,TRBV19,TRBJ2-7,CASSRAGRADYEQYF,TGTGCCAGTAGTCGAGCAGGCCGAGCGGACTACGAGCAGTACTTC
NA,NA,TRBV20-1,TRBJ1-3,CSASTGSGNTIYF,TGCAGTGCTAGTACAGGGTCTGGAAACACCATATATTTT
NA,NA,TRBV6-1,TRBJ1-2,CASSEPGSRSGYTF,TGTGCCAGCAGTGAACCTGGGTCTCGGAGTGGCTACACCTTC
NA,NA,TRBV5-1,TRBJ2-2,CASSFSGVTGELFF,TGCGCCAGCAGCTTTAGCGGAGTCACCGGGGAGCTGTTTTTT
NA,NA,TRBV6-5,TRBJ1-2,CASSFGSYGYTF,TGTGCCAGCAGCTTCGGATCATATGGCTACACCTTC
NA,NA,TRBV28,TRBJ1-1,CASSFGYREAFF,TGTGCCAGCAGTTTCGGCTACCGGGAAGCTTTCTTT
NA,NA,TRBV14,TRBJ2-7,CASSHSRSEQYF,TGTGCCAGCTCCCACAGCAGGTCCGAGCAGTACTTC
NA,TRBD1,TRBV27,TRBJ2-7,CASAVQGAHEQYF,TGTGCCAGCGCGGTTCAGGGGGCCCACGAGCAGTACTTC
NA,TRBD2,TRBV27,TRBJ2-2,CASGLLAGGGNTGELFF,TGTGCCAGCGGACTGCTAGCGGGAGGGGGGAACACCGGGGAGCTGTTTTTT
NA,TRBD1,TRBV11-2,TRBJ1-2,CASSYDRGWDGYTF,TGTGCCAGCAGCTATGACAGGGGGTGGGATGGCTACACCTTC
NA,TRBD2,TRBV19,TRBJ2-1,CASETSSGAYNEQFF,TGTGCCAGTGAGACTTCTAGCGGGGCTTACAATGAGCAGTTCTTC
NA,NA,TRBV5-1,TRBJ2-3,CASSLAGSGDTQYF,TGCGCCAGCAGCTTGGCCGGATCAGGCGATACGCAGTATTTT
NA,TRBD1,TRBV30,TRBJ1-2,CAFRAGTGGNYGYTF,TGTGCCTTCCGGGCGGGGACAGGGGGTAACTATGGCTACACCTTC
NA,NA,TRBV21-1,TRBJ2-7,CASSKVGGQGGYEQYF,TGTGCCAGCAGCAAAGTTGGGGGACAGGGGGGATACGAGCAGTACTTC
many,TRBD2,TRBV7-6,TRBJ2-2,CASSPLRQGGYTGELFF,TGTGCCAGCAGCCCACTCCGGCAGGGAGGGTACACCGGGGAGCTGTTTTTT